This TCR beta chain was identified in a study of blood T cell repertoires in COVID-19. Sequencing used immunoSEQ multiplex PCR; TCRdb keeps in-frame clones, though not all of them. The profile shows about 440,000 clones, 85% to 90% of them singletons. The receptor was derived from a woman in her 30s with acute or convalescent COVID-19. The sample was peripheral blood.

Here the CDR3 reads CSVGGLLSYEQYF. DNA of the CDR3: TGCAGCGTTGGAGGGCTATTATCCTACGAGCAGTACTTC. The V call is TRBV29-1, the J call TRBJ2-7, with D maybe TRBD2 (5 bases). Germline values: CDR1 SQVTM, CDR2 ANQGSEA. The CDR3 has 13 residues. Trimming took 4 bases from V and 1 from J, leaving 11 bases between them.